The 29 T cell receptor beta chains below all came from one sample that was sequenced in a study of cytomegalovirus exposure and HLA in healthy donors. Primers for the PCR totalled 60 Vbeta and 13 Jbeta. The table came from immunoSEQ multiplex PCR; TCRdb's copy has only in-frame clones and leaves some out. Here the sample spans more than 150,000 clones, around 76% being singletons. Sequences were obtained from PBMCs. Receptors were obtained from a man aged 35 to 55 in good health and CMV-seronegative.

The chain uses TRBV25-1 and TRBJ2-3; weak D call: TRBD2 (6 bases). The ends were cut back, 3 bases at V and 4 bases at J, with 11 bases in the middle. The CDR3 sequence is 14 residues long. CDR1 is MGHDK and CDR2 is SYGVNS in the germline V gene. This chain's CDR3 is CASSDGGGPDTQYF. The CDR3 nucleotides are TGTGCCAGCAGTGACGGGGGAGGCCCAGATACGCAGTATTTT.

The V gene is TRBV6-5, the J gene TRBJ2-6; TRBD2 might be the D (5 bases). Per germline, CDR1 MNHEY and CDR2 SVGAGI. The CDR3 length is 14 residues. Trimming left V 6 bases short and J 4 bases short, with 10 bases between. The CDR3 DNA follows: TGTGCCAGCAGAACCGGGATAGGGGCCAACGTCCTGACTTTC. Translation: CASRTGIGANVLTF.

V and J are TRBV7-9 and TRBJ1-4; no clear D. The CDR3 contains 13 residues. The V end was cut by 1 base, the J end by 8 bases, with 8 bases between. CDR1 SEHNR and CDR2 FQNEAQ come from the germline V gene (reference sequence). The DNA for the CDR3 is TGTGCCAGCAGCTTAGACGGTTTGGAAAAACTGTTTTTT. Its protein product is CASSLDGLEKLFF.

V and J are TRBV9 and TRBJ1-2, with TRBD1 identical over 7 bases. V was clipped by 4 bases and J by 4 bases; unmatched bases: 10. This CDR3 contains 15 residues. The germline gives CDR1 SGDLS, CDR2 YYNGEE. CDR3 region: CASSPQRGPVYGYTF. The DNA for the CDR3 is TGTGCCAGCAGCCCCCAGAGGGGGCCGGTCTATGGCTACACCTTC.

V gene TRBV6-1 combines with J gene TRBJ2-3; 10 positions match TRBD2. Per germline, CDR1 MNHNS and CDR2 SASEGT. The V and J ends lost 6 bases and 2 bases, in that order; junction bases with no gene match: 8. This CDR3 region has 16 residues. CDR3 sequence (DNA): TGTGCCAGCAGGGAACTAGCGGGATCCTACACAGATACGCAGTATTTT. Translated: CASRELAGSYTDTQYF.

The CDR3 region is CASSSEGVPGELFF. The CDR3 nucleotides read TGTGCCAGCAGCTCCGAGGGTGTTCCCGGGGAGCTGTTTTTT. This chain joins TRBV11-3 and TRBJ2-2; possible D gene TRBD2, 5 bases. The CDR3 has 14 amino acids. Germline-derived CDR1 and CDR2 are SGHNT and YENEEA. With 4 bases removed from V and 6 bases from J, the gap between germline ends came to 12 bases.

The V and J genes are TRBV21-1 and TRBJ2-7; TRBD1 is the table's D call and was not checked against the DNA. TRBV21-1 is a pseudogene locus. The CDR3 runs 15 residues. The CDR3 region is CASTQAGTRFYEQYF. CDR3 coding DNA: TGTGCCAGCACCCAAGCCGGGACACGGTTCTACGAGCAGTACTTC.

V and J are TRBV7-6 and TRBJ1-1, with D tentatively TRBD1 (6 bases). The V and J ends lost 5 bases and 2 bases respectively, with 21 bases between them. This CDR3 has 17 residues. Per the germline V gene, CDR1 is SGHVS and CDR2 is FNYEAQ. The CDR3 DNA follows: TGTGCCAGCAGCCAGGGCGCAGGGACAAGGGGTAACACTGAAGCTTTCTTT. Encoded protein: CASSQGAGTRGNTEAFF.

This chain links TRBV6-5 with TRBJ1-1; D may be TRBD1 (6 bases). Germline V gene sequence: CDR1 MNHEY, CDR2 SVGAGI. There are 14 residues in the CDR3. V was trimmed by 10 bases and J by 1 base, leaving 16 bases between them. CDR3 in DNA: TGTGCCACCAAAGCCGGGACAAGGAACACTGAAGCTTTCTTT. It yields the protein CATKAGTRNTEAFF.

The chain joins TRBV11-2 to TRBJ2-1, with TRBD2 matching over 8 bases. There are 15 residues in the CDR3. The V and J ends lost 5 bases and 1 base, in that order; junction bases with no gene match: 4. CDR1 is SGHAT, CDR2 FQNNGV, per germline. In DNA form, the CDR3 reads TGTGCCAGCAGCCCATCGGGGGGGTCCTACAATGAGCAGTTCTTC. Translated, it gives CASSPSGGSYNEQFF.

The V and J genes are TRBV11-2 and TRBJ1-2, with 9 positions matching TRBD1. The CDR3 extends over 14 amino acids. The V gene end was trimmed by 6 bases and the J gene end by 4 bases; junction bases not matched to a gene: 6. From germline, CDR1 is SGHAT and CDR2 FQNNGV. The CDR3 spells CASRPPGQGYGYTF. The CDR3, as DNA: TGTGCCAGCAGACCACCGGGACAGGGCTATGGCTACACCTTC.

The chain recombines TRBV19 with TRBJ2-3; possible D gene TRBD2, 5 bases. V lost 10 bases, J lost 2 bases, and 19 bases lay in between. This CDR3 is built from 15 residues. CDR1 and CDR2 (germline): LNHDA, SQIVND (reference sequence). This chain's CDR3 is CATTQRGRVTDTQYF. CDR3 sequence (DNA): TGTGCCACTACCCAACGGGGAAGGGTCACAGATACGCAGTATTTT. The whole variable domain, filled in from reference TRBV19 and TRBJ2-3, reads DGGITQSPKYLFRKEGQNVTLSCEQNLNHDAMYWYRQDPGQGLRLIYYSQIVNDFQKGDIAEGYSVSREKKESFPLTVTSAQKNPTAFYLCATTQRGRVTDTQYFGPGTRLTVL.

The chain is built from TRBV6-6 and TRBJ2-2; D ambiguous. The CDR3 totals 12 residues. Trimming took off 7 bases at V and 7 bases at J, with 10 bases between the two ends. Germline V CDR1 and CDR2: MNHNY, SVGAGI (reference sequence). The CDR3 DNA follows: TGTGCCAGCACCTCTTTCGGCGGGGAGCTGTTTTTT. Its translation is CASTSFGGELFF.

The chain employs TRBV7-3 and TRBJ2-3, with a weak D call TRBD2 (7 bases). This CDR3 comprises 15 residues. The germline CDR1 and CDR2 sequences are SGHTA and FQGTGA. With 4 bases removed from V and 1 base from J, the gap between germline ends came to 12 bases. Here the CDR3 DNA reads TGTGCCAGCAGCTCGTCGGGGGGCCGCACAGATACGCAGTATTTT. It yields the protein CASSSSGGRTDTQYF.

This clone has only a few counts. The CDR3 region has the DNA TGTGCCAGCAGCGCGTCTAGCGGGGCCCGGGACACGCAGTATTTT. Translation gives CASSASSGARDTQYF. The J gene is TRBJ2-3, the V gene TRBV11-2; TRBD2 matches at 9 bases. Germline trimming cut 5 bases from V and 9 bases from J; bases unmatched to any gene: 12. CDR1 SGHAT and CDR2 FQNNGV come from the germline V gene. This CDR3 spans 15 amino acids.

The count of this clone is one. The CDR3: CASSTDIYGYTF. The CDR3 DNA reads TGTGCCAGCAGCACAGATATCTATGGCTACACCTTC. The chain links TRBV2 to TRBJ1-2; unclear D gene. V lost 6 bases and J lost 4, with 9 bases in between. The CDR3 has 12 residues. Germline CDR1 and CDR2: SNHLY and FYNNEI.

CDR3 region: CASSRGQLNTEAFF. CDR3 bases: TGTGCCAGCAGCAGAGGACAGCTGAACACTGAAGCTTTCTTT. The gene calls are TRBV6-1 and TRBJ1-1, with TRBD1 as a possible D gene (6 bases). The germline CDR1 and CDR2 sequences are MNHNS and SASEGT. The V gene lost 6 bases and the J gene lost 0 bases, with 11 bases spanning the gap. The CDR3 is 14 amino acids.

This clone showed up just once. The V and J genes are TRBV7-2 and TRBJ2-1; 13 bases line up with TRBD2. CDR3 length: 15 residues. Germline V CDR1 and CDR2: SGHTA, FQGNSA. V gave up 5 bases and J gave up 8 bases; unmatched junction bases: 6. In nucleotides, the CDR3 is TGTGCCAGCAGCCTCGGGACTAGCGGGATCTATGAGCAGTTCTTC. Translated, it gives CASSLGTSGIYEQFF.

V and J are TRBV11-3 and TRBJ2-1, with 10 bases aligning to TRBD2. The CDR3 totals 17 residues. J gave up 1 base and V 0 bases, and 3 bases lay outside the gene matches. In germline, CDR1 is SGHNT, CDR2 YENEEA. CDR3 nucleotides: TGTGCCAGCAGCTTAGAGCTAGCGGGAGTGTCCTACAATGAGCAGTTCTTC. It is translated as CASSLELAGVSYNEQFF. Looking up the rest from reference TRBV11-3 and TRBJ2-1 gives the full variable domain: EAGVVQSPRYKIIEKKQPVAFWCNPISGHNTLYWYLQNLGQGPELLIRYENEEAVDDSQLPKDRFSAERLKGVDSTLKIQPAELGDSAVYLCASSLELAGVSYNEQFFGPGTRLTVL.

The table lists this clone with a few counts. The J gene is TRBJ2-1, the V gene TRBV4-3, with D possibly TRBD2 on 6 matching bases. Germline V gene sequence: CDR1 LGHNA, CDR2 YSLEER. This CDR3 spans 18 amino acids. With 0 bases removed from V and 3 bases from J, the gap between germline ends came to 18 bases. In nucleotides, the CDR3 is TGCGCCAGCAGCCAAGAACTACCAGGAGCGGGCCTCTACAATGAGCAGTTCTTC. It yields the protein CASSQELPGAGLYNEQFF.

The sample holds one count of this clone. The CDR3 coding sequence is TGTGCCAGCAGTCGCGAACTAGCGGGGACACGCGAGCAGTACTTC. Translation gives CASSRELAGTREQYF. The V and J genes are TRBV7-2 and TRBJ2-7; TRBD2 matches 10 bases. The CDR3 contains 15 residues. V was pared by 6 bases and J by 6 bases, with 11 bases of the junction left unmatched. Germline values: CDR1 SGHTA, CDR2 FQGNSA.

This clone was counted a single time. V is TRBV19 and J is TRBJ1-1, with 11 positions matching TRBD1. The CDR3 consists of 13 residues. Trimming removed 8 bases from V and 10 bases from J; junction bases left unmatched: 9. Germline values: CDR1 LNHDA, CDR2 SQIVND (reference sequence). The CDR3 reads CASLRLDRGRAFF. CDR3 nucleotides: TGTGCCAGTCTGAGACTGGACAGGGGGCGAGCTTTCTTT.

This sequence joins TRBV5-4 and TRBJ2-3; 7 bases are a match to TRBD1. Germline loops: CDR1 SGHNT, CDR2 YYREEE (reference sequence). The CDR3 runs to 14 residues. The ends lost 6 bases at V and 2 bases at J; junction bases unmatched: 6. CDR3 in amino acids: CASKTGQLTDTQYF. The CDR3 region has the DNA TGTGCCAGCAAAACGGGACAGCTCACAGATACGCAGTATTTT.

The table lists this clone with a count of one. The chain combines TRBV5-1 with TRBJ1-6; 8 nucleotides line up with TRBD1. Germline V gene sequence: CDR1 SGHRS, CDR2 YFSETQ. J lost 8 bases, V lost 1 base, and 5 bases had no gene match. The CDR3 is 15 residues long. The CDR3 bases are TGCGCCAGCAGCTTGTCACAGGGGGTCTATTCACCCCTCCACTTT. Its translation is CASSLSQGVYSPLHF.

Notes on this clone: At one end the junction does not follow the germline gene, possibly because of a read error. V is TRBV7-9 and J is TRBJ2-1, with 7 bases fitting TRBD1. CDR3 size: 16 residues. CDR1 is SEHNR, CDR2 FQNEAQ, per germline (reference sequence). The CDR3 loop is CSSSPADRRGFDEQFF. DNA for the CDR3: TGTTCCAGCAGCCCCGCGGACAGGCGTGGATTCGATGAGCAGTTCTTC.

The chain carries TRBV6-5 and TRBJ2-1, with D possibly TRBD2 on 9 matching bases. Trimming removed 0 bases from V and 8 bases from J, with 17 bases in between. Germline-derived CDR1 and CDR2 are MNHEY and SVGAGI. The CDR3 is 16 amino acids. DNA of the CDR3: TGTGCCAGCAGTTACTCCGCAGGGGGCGGGAGGGATGAGCAGTTCTTC. This encodes CASSYSAGGGRDEQFF.

This chain uses TRBV28 with TRBJ2-3; perhaps TRBD1 as D (5 bases). CDR3 length: 13 amino acids. Trimming left V 7 bases short and J 3 bases short, with 11 bases between. Germline V CDR1 and CDR2: MDHEN, SYDVKM. The CDR3 bases are TGTGCCAGCATTCGTCAGGGTACAGATACGCAGTATTTT. Protein product: CASIRQGTDTQYF.

The CDR3 DNA reads as TGTGCCAGCTCACCAAGGGGACAGGGGTTTGACTACACCTTC. Protein: CASSPRGQGFDYTF. The chain uses TRBV18 and TRBJ1-2; TRBD1 agrees at 10 bases. The CDR3 totals 14 residues. V was clipped by 2 bases and J by 10 bases; unmatched bases: 7. Germline-derived CDR1 and CDR2 are KGHSH and LQKENI.

This rearrangement joins TRBV28 to TRBJ2-1; 10 bases are shared with TRBD2. V was pared by 5 bases and J by 1 base, with 5 bases of the junction left unmatched. The CDR3 totals 16 residues. CDR1 MDHEN and CDR2 SYDVKM come from the germline V gene. CDR3 residues: CASSLVAGGSYNEQFF. The CDR3 nucleotides are TGTGCCAGCAGTCTGGTAGCGGGGGGTTCCTACAATGAGCAGTTCTTC.